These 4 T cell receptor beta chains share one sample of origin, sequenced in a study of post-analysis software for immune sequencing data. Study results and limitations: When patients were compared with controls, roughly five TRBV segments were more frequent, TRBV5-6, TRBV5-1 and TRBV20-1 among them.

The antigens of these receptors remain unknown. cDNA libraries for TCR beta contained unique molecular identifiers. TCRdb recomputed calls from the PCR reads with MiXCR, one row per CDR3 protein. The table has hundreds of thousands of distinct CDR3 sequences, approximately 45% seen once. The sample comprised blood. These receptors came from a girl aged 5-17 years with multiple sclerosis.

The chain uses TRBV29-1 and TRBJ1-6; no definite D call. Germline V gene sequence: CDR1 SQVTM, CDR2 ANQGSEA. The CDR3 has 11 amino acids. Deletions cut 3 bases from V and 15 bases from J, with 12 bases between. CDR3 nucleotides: TGCAGCGTTGATTCGGGCGCCGGCCTCCACTTT. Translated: CSVDSGAGLHF.

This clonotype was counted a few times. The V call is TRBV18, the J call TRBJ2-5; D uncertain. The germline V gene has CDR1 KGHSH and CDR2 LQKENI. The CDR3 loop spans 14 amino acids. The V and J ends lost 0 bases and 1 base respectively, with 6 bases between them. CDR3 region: CASSPPTPQETQYF. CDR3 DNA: TGTGCCAGCTCACCACCGACTCCCCAAGAGACCCAGTACTTC.

This chain's CDR3 is CASSPGGPRQETQYF. The CDR3 nucleotides read TGTGCCAGCAGCCCTGGAGGGCCGAGGCAAGAGACCCAGTACTTC. This chain uses TRBV12-3 or TRBV12-4 with TRBJ2-5; D is possibly TRBD2 (6 bases). CDR3 size: 15 residues. Trimming removed 6 bases from V and 2 bases from J, with 16 bases in between.

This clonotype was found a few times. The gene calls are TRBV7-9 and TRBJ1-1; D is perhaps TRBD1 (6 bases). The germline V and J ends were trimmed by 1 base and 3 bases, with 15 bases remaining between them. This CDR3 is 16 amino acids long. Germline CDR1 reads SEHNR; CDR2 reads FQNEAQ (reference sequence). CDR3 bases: TGTGCCAGCAGCTTAGGTTTTATCAGGGGAGACACTGAAGCTTTCTTT. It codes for CASSLGFIRGDTEAFF.